This T cell receptor beta chain is from a study of cytomegalovirus exposure and HLA in healthy donors. Study-level results: Confirmation was obtained in vitro that a few CMV-associated chains are specific for CMV antigens.

Both 60 Vbeta primers and 13 Jbeta primers went into the PCR. Assay used: immunoSEQ multiplex PCR; TCRdb lists only in-frame clones, some missing. In the table there are 90,000 to 120,000 clones, about 70% of which are singletons. Deletions cut 5 bases from V and 4 bases from J, with 14 bases between. The CDR3 covers 14 residues. In germline, CDR1 is MDHEN, CDR2 SYDVKM. Of note for this clone: Its antigen is currently unknown.

This chain connects TRBV28 to TRBJ1-2; perhaps TRBD1 as D (6 bases). The sample taken for sequencing was PBMCs. The receptor was isolated from a man in his fifties in good health and CMV-seropositive. The CDR3 is CASSPRQVRYGYTF. CDR3 bases: TGTGCCAGCAGTCCGCGACAGGTACGCTATGGCTACACCTTC.